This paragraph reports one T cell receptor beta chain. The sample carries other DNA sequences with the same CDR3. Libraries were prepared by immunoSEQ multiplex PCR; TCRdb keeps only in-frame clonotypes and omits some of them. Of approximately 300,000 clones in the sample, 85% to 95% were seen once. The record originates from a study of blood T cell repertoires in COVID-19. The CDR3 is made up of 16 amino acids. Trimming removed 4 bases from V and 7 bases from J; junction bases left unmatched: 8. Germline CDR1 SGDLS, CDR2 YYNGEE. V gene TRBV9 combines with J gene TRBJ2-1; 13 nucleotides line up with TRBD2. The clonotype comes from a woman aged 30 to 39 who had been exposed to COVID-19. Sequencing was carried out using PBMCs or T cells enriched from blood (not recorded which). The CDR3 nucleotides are TGTGCCAGCAGCCCGCGGACTAGCGGGGGTCTGAATGAGCAGTTCTTC. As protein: CASSPRTSGGLNEQFF. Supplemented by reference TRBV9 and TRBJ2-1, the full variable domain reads DSGVTQTPKHLITATGQRVTLRCSPRSGDLSVYWYQQSLDQGLQFLIQYYNGEERAKGNILERFSAQQFPDLHSELNLSSLELGDSALYFCASSPRTSGGLNEQFFGPGTRLTVL.